This T cell receptor beta chain was observed in a study of CD8+ T cells in alopecia areata. CDR1 and CDR2 from the germline V gene are SQVTM and ANQGSEA. CDR3 length: 14 amino acids. Trimming left V 0 bases short and J 3 bases short, with 11 bases between. This clone has a single count. The antigen remains undetermined. TCR sequencing used cDNA made by reverse transcription of extracted RNA. Only in-frame clones appear in the TCRdb table, and some are missing; sequencing was by immunoSEQ multiplex PCR. The table lists 130,000 to 150,000 clones, 87% of them singletons. The study's findings and limits: Clarity of TCR sharing across patients fell short of that in mice, possibly HLA-related. It was lesional scalp, especially alopecia totalis/universalis, that showed higher clonality than normal scalp.

Sequencing used CD8+ T cells sorted from blood, obtained at week 0. V is TRBV29-1 and J is TRBJ2-5; D ambiguous. This clonotype originated in a human donor with alopecia areata. In nucleotides, the CDR3 is TGCAGCGTTGAAGATTTCGGGTCTGAAGAGACCCAGTACTTC. It specifies CSVEDFGSEETQYF. Full variable domain (remainder filled in from reference TRBV29-1 and TRBJ2-5): SAVISQKPSRDICQRGTSLTIQCQVDSQVTMMFWYRQQPGQSLTLIATANQGSEATYESGFVIDKFPISRPNLTFSTLTVSNMSPEDSSIYLCSVEDFGSEETQYFGPGTRLLVL.